This TCR beta chain is from a study of human T cells and chemical hapten exposure. Study context: Doses of diphenylcyclopropenone went to the patients' scalps weekly throughout the roughly 24-week study.

Study-wide points: Alopecia in the donors means their immune response may deviate from healthy people's.

This clonotype appeared a few times. The antigen remains unidentified. The CDR3 sequence is 11 residues long. V lost 4 bases, J lost 11 bases, and 9 bases lay in between. Germline assignment: CDR1 SGDLS and CDR2 YYNGEE. TCRdb analysed the RACE reads with MiXCR anew, one entry per CDR3 protein. This table holds fewer than 100,000 distinct CDR3 sequences, around 11% found once. The time point is: patch test 1, 2 weeks after DPC sensitization. Treatment described: therapeutic diphenylcyclopropenone sensitization with weekly scalp DPC. The sequenced sample was whole blood, obtained in connection with sensitization to the hapten diphenylcyclopropenone (DPC). The chain recombines TRBV9 with TRBJ2-2; D not resolved. This clonotype was sampled from a woman aged 55 to 70 with alopecia areata. Some clones in this sample may be carry-over from other donors' samples. CDR3 in DNA: TGTGCCAGCAGCCCCGACGACGAGCTGTTTTTT. It specifies CASSPDDELFF.